This T cell receptor beta chain was captured by sequencing in a study of blood T cell repertoires in COVID-19. Overall study context: The United States, Italy and Spain supplied acute and convalescent COVID-19 samples.

A note on this clone: The same CDR3 is also encoded by other DNA sequences in this sample.

Grouping used clinical history reported by participants in a survey and questionnaire. Original processing notes: Estimation of nucleated cell counts was performed using reference gene primer amplification. The assay was immunoSEQ multiplex PCR, and TCRdb's table has in-frame clones only and misses some. V and J calls and clone size are given by that table; D and trimming were obtained from the DNA. The sample holds 150,000 to 200,000 clones, about four fifths seen once. This CDR3 is built from 10 residues. Germline V gene lookup returns CDR1 SQVTM and CDR2 ANQGSEA. Between the trimmed V and J ends, which lost 6 bases and 1 base, there was a span of 3 bases.

The sequence derives from a woman aged 25-40 years who had been exposed to COVID-19. J is TRBJ1-1 and V is TRBV29-1; no clear D gene. Specimen: PBMCs or T cells enriched from blood (not recorded which). The CDR3, as DNA: TGCAGCGTACAGAACACTGAAGCTTTCTTT. Residues: CSVQNTEAFF.